The 27 T cell receptor beta chains below all came from one sample that was sequenced in a study of identifying expanded T cells in peripheral blood. Here immunoSEQ multiplex PCR was the method, and the copy in TCRdb shows in-frame clones only, minus some. The sample comprises 85,000 to 100,000 clones, approximately 88% of which are singletons, and 3% to 4% rests with the top ten. The sample comprised blood. Every receptor here comes from a person aged 18 to 70 in good health.

This chain connects TRBV11-2 to TRBJ1-2; 9 nucleotides line up with TRBD1. In germline, CDR1 is SGHAT, CDR2 FQNNGV. This CDR3 region has 13 residues. With V trimmed by 5 bases and J by 7 bases, 5 bases remained unmatched. The CDR3 loop reads CASSPQGARGYTF. In DNA form, the CDR3 reads TGTGCCAGCAGCCCACAGGGGGCGCGTGGCTACACCTTC.

V is TRBV29-1 and J is TRBJ1-6; D is undetermined. Trimming shortened V by 3 bases and J by 0 bases, and 9 bases separated the two germline ends. CDR1 and CDR2 (germline): SQVTM, ANQGSEA. The CDR3 is made up of 15 amino acids. The CDR3 reads CSVDSPGSYNSPLHF. DNA for the CDR3: TGCAGCGTTGACAGCCCTGGCTCCTATAATTCACCCCTCCACTTT.

V gene TRBV5-6 combines with J gene TRBJ2-1, with TRBD1 matching 10 bases. The CDR3 has 15 residues. V shed 6 bases, J shed 4 bases, and the junction held 7 bases outside the gene matches. Germline loops: CDR1 SGHDT, CDR2 YYEEEE. The CDR3 DNA reads as TGTGCCAGCACCTGGGGGGGACAGGGGTACAATGAGCAGTTCTTC. Its protein is CASTWGGQGYNEQFF.

The CDR3 DNA sequence: TGTGCCAGCAGCCGGGGACTCTTGAGGGGTGAGCAGTTCTTC. Protein product: CASSRGLLRGEQFF. The genes are TRBV7-2 and TRBJ2-1; a weak D match, TRBD2 (6 bases). Germline CDR1 reads SGHTA; CDR2 reads FQGNSA. The CDR3 loop spans 14 amino acids. Trimming left V 5 bases short and J 9 bases short, with 17 bases between. Full variable domain (rest looked up from reference TRBV7-2 and TRBJ2-1): GAGVSQSPSNKVTEKGKDVELRCDPISGHTALYWYRQSLGQGLEFLIYFQGNSAPDKSGLPSDRFSAERTGGSVSTLTIQRTQQEDSAVYLCASSRGLLRGEQFFGPGTRLTVL.

The V call is TRBV15, the J call TRBJ1-2, with TRBD1 matching 7 bases. Germline CDR1 reads LNHNV; CDR2 reads YYDKDF (reference sequence). This CDR3 comprises 16 residues. The V and J ends lost 0 bases and 2 bases, in that order; junction bases with no gene match: 6. CDR3 DNA: TGTGCCACCAGCAGAGATCAGGAGACAGGGAACTATGGCTACACCTTC. This sequence encodes CATSRDQETGNYGYTF. Drawing the rest from reference TRBV15 and TRBJ1-2, the complete variable domain is DAMVIQNPRYQVTQFGKPVTLSCSQTLNHNVMYWYQQKSSQAPKLLFHYYDKDFNNEADTPDNFQSRRPNTSFCFLDIRSPGLGDTAMYLCATSRDQETGNYGYTFGSGTRLTVV.

The genes are TRBV7-9 and TRBJ2-2, with D perhaps matching TRBD1 (5 bases). Germline CDR1 reads SEHNR; CDR2 reads FQNEAQ (reference sequence). The germline V and J ends were trimmed by 4 bases and 5 bases, with 20 bases remaining between them. This CDR3 is built from 17 residues. CDR3 amino acids: CASSSTDSLSATGELFF. As DNA, the CDR3 is TGTGCCAGCAGCTCTACCGACAGCTTGTCCGCGACCGGGGAGCTGTTTTTT.

The V and J genes are TRBV27 and TRBJ2-7; D is perhaps TRBD2 (7 bases). Germline lookup yields CDR1 MNHEY and CDR2 SMNVEV (reference sequence). The CDR3 runs to 15 residues. The V and J ends lost 0 bases and 4 bases respectively, with 13 bases between them. CDR3 sequence reads: CASSLSAGAVYEQYF. In DNA, the CDR3 is TGTGCCAGCAGTTTATCTGCGGGGGCAGTATACGAGCAGTACTTC.

This clone has a handful of counts. CDR3 loop: CASTLSGLPLIHEQYF. The CDR3, as DNA: TGTGCCAGCACTCTCTCAGGCCTCCCCTTAATCCACGAGCAGTACTTC. The V gene is TRBV28, the J gene TRBJ2-7; D call uncertain. Germline V gene lookup returns CDR1 MDHEN and CDR2 SYDVKM. The CDR3 contains 16 residues. V was trimmed by 7 bases and J by 5 bases, leaving 24 bases between them.

The chain is built from TRBV7-9 and TRBJ1-1; D unclear. Germline V CDR1 and CDR2: SEHNR, FQNEAQ (reference sequence). The CDR3 is 14 amino acids. The V end was cut by 0 bases, the J end by 4 bases, with 9 bases between. DNA for the CDR3: TGTGCCAGCAGCTTAGCAGGCGGAGGCACTGAAGCTTTCTTT. Residues: CASSLAGGGTEAFF.

This chain links TRBV7-9 with TRBJ2-5; 8 bases line up with TRBD2. The CDR3 loop spans 17 amino acids. Looked up from germline, CDR1 is SEHNR and CDR2 is FQNEAQ (reference sequence). Trimming took 4 bases from V and 2 from J; bases not matched to a gene: 12. The DNA of the CDR3 is TGTGCCAGCAGCTCCCAGGTTGTGCTAGCGGGTCAAGAGACCCAGTACTTC. Translated, it gives CASSSQVVLAGQETQYF.

The rearrangement joins TRBV28 to TRBJ2-5, with 7 bases identical to TRBD2. This CDR3 has 15 residues. CDR1 MDHEN and CDR2 SYDVKM come from the germline V gene. V dropped 2 bases and J dropped 0; count of bases not matched to a gene: 3. CDR3 nucleotides: TGTGCCAGCAGTTTAGCGGGGACTAACCAAGAGACCCAGTACTTC. Its protein is CASSLAGTNQETQYF.

The chain couples TRBV6-6 to TRBJ1-1; 9 positions agree with TRBD1. Germline trimming cut 4 bases from V and 4 bases from J; bases unmatched to any gene: 7. The CDR3 has 15 residues. The V gene's germline CDR1 is MNHNY and CDR2 SVGAGI (reference sequence). CDR3 sequence: CASSSGQGGGTEAFF. As DNA, the CDR3 is TGTGCCAGCAGTTCGGGACAGGGAGGGGGCACTGAAGCTTTCTTT.

J is TRBJ2-7 and V is TRBV7-2, with TRBD1 identical over 10 bases. This CDR3 has 16 residues. CDR1 and CDR2 (germline): SGHTA, FQGNSA. Losses at the gene ends were 1 base for V and 5 bases for J; bases not matched to a gene: 8. For the CDR3, the DNA is TGTGCCAGCAGCTTAGTGTGGACAGGGGGTAGGGACGAGCAGTACTTC. The encoded protein is CASSLVWTGGRDEQYF.

The V call is TRBV10-3, the J call TRBJ1-1, with D perhaps TRBD1 (6 bases). V lost 4 bases and J 2 bases, leaving 17 bases between the germline ends. The CDR3 runs 16 residues. Looked up from germline, CDR1 is ENHRY and CDR2 is SYGVKD. CDR3 residues: CAISGSTGALNTEAFF. The CDR3 nucleotides read TGTGCCATCAGTGGTTCGACAGGAGCCCTAAACACTGAAGCTTTCTTT.

The J gene is TRBJ2-1, the V gene TRBV30; TRBD1 matches at 7 bases. The germline V gene encodes CDR1 GTSNPN and CDR2 SVGIG (reference sequence). Trimming removed 2 bases from V and 5 bases from J; junction bases left unmatched: 6. CDR3 length: 14 amino acids. In DNA form, the CDR3 reads TGTGCCTGGAGTTCCAAGGGGGCGGACAATGAGCAGTTCTTC. Translating gives CAWSSKGADNEQFF.

V usage is TRBV27 and J usage is TRBJ1-4; D is unresolved. V dropped 7 bases and J dropped 0 bases, with 6 bases sitting between them. The CDR3 is 13 residues long. Germline loops: CDR1 MNHEY, CDR2 SMNVEV (reference sequence). The CDR3 DNA reads TGTGCCAGCATGCGGGCAACTAATGAAAAACTGTTTTTT. Its translation is CASMRATNEKLFF.

This clone occurred once. The rearrangement links TRBV6-5 to TRBJ1-5; TRBD1 matches 9 bases. The ends lost 6 bases at V and 4 bases at J; junction bases unmatched: 7. The CDR3 runs 15 residues. CDR1 MNHEY and CDR2 SVGAGI come from the germline V gene. The DNA for the CDR3 is TGTGCCAGCAGAGCCGGGACAGGGACTAATCAGCCCCAGCATTTT. This encodes CASRAGTGTNQPQHF.

This clone was seen a handful of times. The chain links TRBV6-5 to TRBJ2-7; 9 nucleotides match TRBD1. The CDR3 consists of 15 residues. V lost 0 bases and J lost 4; bases outside the gene matches: 4. From germline, CDR1 is MNHEY and CDR2 SVGAGI. DNA for the CDR3: TGTGCCAGCAGTTACTCTGCCGGACAGGGGTACGAGCAGTACTTC. It is translated as CASSYSAGQGYEQYF.

J is TRBJ2-2 and V is TRBV19, with D maybe TRBD1 (6 bases). Trimming cost V 3 bases and J 5 bases, with 10 bases left between them. This CDR3 comprises 14 residues. Germline values: CDR1 LNHDA, CDR2 SQIVND (reference sequence). CDR3 sequence reads: CASSIQGRTGELFF. The CDR3 DNA reads as TGTGCCAGTAGTATCCAGGGGAGAACCGGGGAGCTGTTTTTT.

This chain joins TRBV4-2 and TRBJ2-1, with unresolved D. This CDR3 region has 17 residues. Germline CDR1 reads LGHNA; CDR2 reads YNFKEQ. Trimming took off 0 bases at V and 5 bases at J, with 17 bases between the two ends. This chain's CDR3 is CASSQDLMGSRNNEQFF. The CDR3 bases are TGTGCCAGCAGCCAAGATCTTATGGGCTCGCGGAACAATGAGCAGTTCTTC.

This clone was counted a few times. The V and J genes are TRBV5-8 and TRBJ1-1; D unclear. Between the trimmed V and J ends, which lost 4 bases and 0 bases, there was a span of 7 bases. Germline assignment: CDR1 SGHTS and CDR2 YDEGEE. CDR3 length equals 13 residues. The CDR3 region is CASSDEVNTEAFF. Written as DNA, the CDR3 is TGTGCCAGCAGCGACGAGGTGAACACTGAAGCTTTCTTT.

J is TRBJ2-5 and V is TRBV14, with 10 bases matching TRBD2. The CDR3 has 15 amino acids. J gave up 1 base and V 4 bases, and 3 bases lay outside the gene matches. In germline, CDR1 is SGHDN, CDR2 FVKESK. Written as DNA, the CDR3 is TGTGCCAGCAGCCCGCGACTAGCGGGCCAAGAGACCCAGTACTTC. It specifies CASSPRLAGQETQYF.

The rearrangement links TRBV23-1 to TRBJ2-3; 11 bases fit TRBD2. TRBV23-1 belongs to the ORF category, with a function that is uncertain. With V trimmed by 0 bases and J by 4 bases, 6 bases remained unmatched. This CDR3 contains 17 residues. The CDR3 region has the DNA TGCGCCAGCAGTCAATCGTCACTAGCGGGAGAACCAGATACGCAGTATTTT. Translating it yields CASSQSSLAGEPDTQYF.

The rearrangement joins TRBV15 to TRBJ2-1, with D perhaps matching TRBD2 (5 bases). This CDR3 has 12 residues. Trimming shortened V by 7 bases and J by 4 bases, and 8 bases separated the two germline ends. In germline, CDR1 is LNHNV, CDR2 YYDKDF (reference sequence). CDR3 DNA sequence: TGTGCCACCACTCGGGGTTACAATGAGCAGTTCTTC. Protein sequence: CATTRGYNEQFF. The entire variable domain, with the rest obtained from reference TRBV15 and TRBJ2-1, is as follows: DAMVIQNPRYQVTQFGKPVTLSCSQTLNHNVMYWYQQKSSQAPKLLFHYYDKDFNNEADTPDNFQSRRPNTSFCFLDIRSPGLGDTAMYLCATTRGYNEQFFGPGTRLTVL.

V and J are TRBV6-5 and TRBJ2-3, with D possibly being TRBD2 (5 bases). CDR3 length equals 11 residues. Germline V gives CDR1 MNHEY, CDR2 SVGAGI. With 4 bases removed from V and 6 bases from J, the gap between germline ends came to 5 bases. The CDR3 coding sequence is TGTGCCAGCAGTTCGGGGGATACGCAGTATTTT. It is translated as CASSSGDTQYF.

The CDR3 DNA reads TGTGCCAGCAGTGAGGTAGATACGCAGTATTTT. This sequence encodes CASSEVDTQYF. This chain joins TRBV2 and TRBJ2-3; D ambiguous. This CDR3 is 11 amino acids long. Trimming removed 3 bases from V and 5 bases from J, with 3 bases in between. In germline, CDR1 is SNHLY, CDR2 FYNNEI.

J is TRBJ1-1 and V is TRBV7-3; TRBD1 aligns across 7 bases. CDR3 length: 14 amino acids. J was trimmed by 3 bases and V by 1 base; bases with no gene match: 2. CDR1 SGHTA and CDR2 FQGTGA come from the germline V gene. CDR3 DNA sequence: TGTGCCAGCAGCTTAATGGGACAGTACACTGAAGCTTTCTTT. It translates to CASSLMGQYTEAFF. Filled out from reference TRBV7-3 and TRBJ1-1, the complete variable domain reads GAGVSQTPSNKVTEKGKYVELRCDPISGHTALYWYRQSLGQGPEFLIYFQGTGAADDSGLPNDRFFAVRPEGSVSTLKIQRTERGDSAVYLCASSLMGQYTEAFFGQGTRLTVV.